This TCR beta chain comes out of a study of blood T cell repertoires in COVID-19. About the research overall: Samples of COVID-19 (acute and convalescent) were obtained from the United States, Italy and Spain. PBMCs, B-cell-depleted T cells, or T cells provided the cDNA or gDNA that made up the material.

In the original analysis: Amplified reference gene primers provided the basis for estimating nucleated cell counts. Repertoires were generated with immunoSEQ multiplex PCR, while TCRdb's copy carries only in-frame clones and drops some. V, J and clone size reflect that table, while D and trimming were determined from the DNA. This table holds roughly 26,000 clones, approximately 82% found once. With V trimmed by 4 bases and J by 8 bases, 10 bases remained unmatched. Germline-derived CDR1 and CDR2 are MGHRA and YSYEKL. This CDR3 is 15 amino acids long. The source is a human donor in a cohort sampled during active COVID-19. The source material was peripheral blood. J is TRBJ1-4 and V is TRBV4-1; 7 bases map to TRBD1. In DNA form, the CDR3 reads TGCGCCAGCAGCCCGAGACAGGGATTAAACGAAAAACTGTTTTTT. Amino acid sequence: CASSPRQGLNEKLFF.